These T cell receptor beta chains were read from a single sample in a study of cytomegalovirus exposure and HLA in healthy donors. Sequenced by immunoSEQ multiplex PCR; TCRdb stores in-frame clones only, minus some. The repertoire includes 200,000 or so clones, about 90% of them detected once, and around 1.2% sits in the top ten. Sequencing was done on a sample of PBMCs. The receptor source for this set is a man aged 25 to 40 in good health and CMV-seronegative. Both conserved end residues are part of each CDR3. The D gene is left open where the match is weak. For some rows the clone size is stated as once, few or many, or as a class when expanded; others skip it.

>TRBD2|17|.|TRBJ2-1|TRBV15
TGTGCCACCAGCTCACCAGGGGGACTAGCGATCTACAATGAGCAGTTCTTC
CATSSPGGLAIYNEQFF
>.|14|.|TRBJ1-1|TRBV7-9
TGTGCCAGCTGCACCGGCGGACAGCATGTTGGAGCTTTCTTT
CASCTGGQHVGAFF
>TRBD1|15|.|TRBJ2-3|TRBV7-9
TGTGCCAGCAGCTTCCACACAGGGGCTACAGATACGCAGTATTTT
CASSFHTGATDTQYF
>.|15|few|TRBJ2-7|TRBV7-9
TGTGCCAGCAGCTTGCCGCAGGGTCACTCCTACGAGCAGTACTTC
CASSLPQGHSYEQYF
>TRBD2|15|.|TRBJ2-4|TRBV28
TGTGCCAGCAGTGGGACTAGCGGGGGGGCGGGGATTCAGTACTTC
CASSGTSGGAGIQYF
>.|14|.|TRBJ1-1|TRBV30
TGTGCCTGGCACCCCCGCGGCGGGGTCTCTGAAGCTTTCTTT
CAWHPRGGVSEAFF
>TRBD1|12|.|TRBJ1-1|TRBV15
TGTGCCACCAGCAGCCGGGACAGTGAAGCTTTCTTT
CATSSRDSEAFF
>.|16|.|TRBJ2-3|TRBV6-5
TGTGCCAGCAGTTACCAGGCGGGATCTAGCACAGATACGCAGTATTTT
CASSYQAGSSTDTQYF
>.|13|.|TRBJ2-7|TRBV19
TGTGCCAGTAGTATTAATAGCGGCTACGAGCAGTACTTC
CASSINSGYEQYF
>.|12|few|TRBJ2-1|TRBV15
TGTGCCACCAGCAGTGCGGGCAATGAGCAGTTCTTC
CATSSAGNEQFF
>.|13|.|TRBJ2-5|TRBV30
TGTGCCTGGAGGGAAGGTGGGGAGTCGGCCCAGTACTTC
CAWREGGESAQYF
>.|13|.|TRBJ2-7|TRBV5-6
TGTGCCAGCAGCGCGGATAGCTCCTACGAGCAGTACTTC
CASSADSSYEQYF
>.|15|.|TRBJ1-4|TRBV7-9
TGTGCCAGCAGCCAAAGGAGCTCTAAAGGTTTGGAACTGTTTTTT
CASSQRSSKGLELFF
>.|13|.|TRBJ1-1|TRBV6-6
TGTGCCAGCAGTTGGGCAACGAACACTGAAGCTTTCTTT
CASSWATNTEAFF
>TRBD1|13|.|TRBJ1-2|TRBV6-1
TGCGCCGGGACAGTCTCCTTCCTTGATGGCTACACCTTC
CAGTVSFLDGYTF
>TRBD2|17|.|TRBJ2-3|TRBV5-1
TGCGCCAGCAGCTTGGCCCCGGGACTAGCGGGAGGAGATACGCAGTATTTT
CASSLAPGLAGGDTQYF